The 27 T cell receptor beta chains presented below share a single source sample, sequenced in a study of blood T cell repertoires in COVID-19. Clones were sequenced by immunoSEQ multiplex PCR, and TCRdb holds only the in-frame ones, with some missing. The sample contains under 300,000 clones, roughly 90% of which appear only once. The sample comprised PBMCs or T cells enriched from blood (not recorded which). The receptors were sampled from a woman aged 25 to 39 with acute COVID-19.

This chain uses TRBV6-5 with TRBJ1-1; maybe TRBD1 (5 bases). Trimming took off 2 bases at V and 5 bases at J, with 12 bases between the two ends. The germline V gene has CDR1 MNHEY and CDR2 SVGAGI. The CDR3 is 14 residues long. This chain's CDR3 is CASSYRGTDTEAFF. DNA of the CDR3: TGTGCCAGCAGTTACCGGGGGACCGATACTGAAGCTTTCTTT.

V usage is TRBV4-1 and J usage is TRBJ1-4; no definite D call. Trimming shortened V by 6 bases and J by 4 bases, and 6 bases separated the two germline ends. Germline V gene data show CDR1 as MGHRA and CDR2 as YSYEKL. The CDR3 totals 12 residues. CDR3 residues: CASSWSNEKLFF. The CDR3, as DNA: TGCGCCAGCAGTTGGAGTAATGAAAAACTGTTTTTT.

This clone was detected only once. The chain has TRBV13 and TRBJ2-2; 7 bases line up with TRBD1. The ends lost 7 bases at V and 6 bases at J; junction bases unmatched: 26. This CDR3 has 20 residues. CDR1 is PRHDT and CDR2 is FYEKMQ in the germline V gene (reference sequence). The CDR3 loop is CASTQREPDGQESRPGELFF. CDR3 nucleotide sequence: TGTGCCAGCACCCAAAGAGAACCGGACGGACAGGAGAGTAGGCCCGGGGAGCTGTTTTTT.

This clone was found once. The V gene is TRBV27, the J gene TRBJ2-1, with 8 positions matching TRBD1. The CDR3 runs 16 residues. Germline CDR1 and CDR2: MNHEY and SMNVEV (reference sequence). V lost 3 bases and J lost 2; bases outside the gene matches: 6. The CDR3: CASSFYRTGTYNEQFF. The CDR3, as DNA: TGTGCCAGCAGTTTTTATCGGACAGGGACCTACAATGAGCAGTTCTTC.

The V call is TRBV19, the J call TRBJ2-7; 7 bases map to TRBD1. The trim removed 2 bases at V and 3 bases at J, leaving 4 bases unmatched. This CDR3 comprises 14 residues. Germline lookup yields CDR1 LNHDA and CDR2 SQIVND (reference sequence). The chain's CDR3 is CASSISRQGYEQYF. DNA for the CDR3: TGTGCCAGTAGTATATCGAGACAGGGCTACGAGCAGTACTTC.

The chain combines TRBV25-1 with TRBJ1-6, with 9 bases fitting TRBD1. Germline assignment: CDR1 MGHDK and CDR2 SYGVNS. Germline trimming cut 1 base from V and 7 bases from J; bases unmatched to any gene: 2. This CDR3 is 15 amino acids long. This CDR3 is CASSESGTGNSPLHF. The CDR3 DNA sequence: TGTGCCAGCAGTGAATCTGGGACAGGGAATTCACCCCTCCACTTT.

The V call is TRBV28, the J call TRBJ1-5; 8 bases line up with TRBD1. Germline assignment: CDR1 MDHEN and CDR2 SYDVKM. This CDR3 comprises 14 residues. Germline trimming cut 6 bases from V and 7 bases from J; bases unmatched to any gene: 8. CDR3 nucleotide sequence: TGTGCCAGCAGGGAAGGCAGGGGGCAACAGCCCCAGCATTTT. Protein product: CASREGRGQQPQHF.

CDR3 in amino acids: CASSPLYTGELFF. In DNA, the CDR3 is TGTGCCAGCTCACCACTATACACCGGGGAGCTGTTTTTT. The V gene is TRBV18, the J gene TRBJ2-2, with D hard to call. The V end lost 1 base, the J end lost 3 bases, and 3 bases lay between the germline ends. There are 13 residues in the CDR3. Germline CDR1 KGHSH, CDR2 LQKENI.

The chain has TRBV7-2 and TRBJ2-5; TRBD2 matches 8 bases. The junction had 4 bases not matched to a gene; V was cut back by 5 bases and J by 5 bases. Germline assignment: CDR1 SGHTA and CDR2 FQGNSA. This CDR3 spans 13 amino acids. The CDR3 region has the DNA TGTGCCAGCAGCCAGCGGGGGAGGGAGACCCAGTACTTC. Amino acids: CASSQRGRETQYF.

The chain links TRBV11-2 to TRBJ2-5, with a possible D match to TRBD2 (6 bases). There are 15 residues in the CDR3. Germline CDR1 reads SGHAT; CDR2 reads FQNNGV. V dropped 5 bases and J dropped 5 bases, with 18 bases sitting between them. The CDR3 reads CASSDTRDLIETQYF. CDR3 bases: TGTGCCAGCAGCGACACGAGGGACTTAATTGAGACCCAGTACTTC.

This clone was counted once. The V and J genes are TRBV11-2 and TRBJ2-5, with a weak D call TRBD2 (6 bases). Germline V gene sequence: CDR1 SGHAT, CDR2 FQNNGV. V was trimmed by 5 bases and J by 4 bases, leaving 14 bases between them. The CDR3 is 14 amino acids. The CDR3 spells CASSREQGRETQYF. In DNA, the CDR3 is TGTGCCAGCAGCCGGGAGCAGGGACGAGAGACCCAGTACTTC.

V and J are TRBV7-8 and TRBJ1-1, with 7 bases aligning to TRBD1. Germline assignment: CDR1 SGHVS and CDR2 FQNEAQ. J was trimmed by 0 bases and V by 1 base; bases with no gene match: 5. The CDR3 has 16 amino acids. Written as DNA, the CDR3 is TGTGCCAGCAGCTTAGGACAGGGTCGTTTGAACACTGAAGCTTTCTTT. Its translation: CASSLGQGRLNTEAFF.

The V call is TRBV6-1, the J call TRBJ1-1, with a weak D call TRBD1 (6 bases). The CDR3 has 16 amino acids. V shed 3 bases and J shed 0 bases, with 14 bases lying between them. Germline loops: CDR1 MNHNS, CDR2 SASEGT. CDR3 DNA sequence: TGTGCCAGCAGTGATGTCCAGGGGACCATGAACACTGAAGCTTTCTTT. Its protein product is CASSDVQGTMNTEAFF.

The V gene is TRBV2, the J gene TRBJ2-5; tentatively, D is TRBD1 (6 bases). CDR3 length: 14 amino acids. The germline V gene encodes CDR1 SNHLY and CDR2 FYNNEI. V lost 7 bases and J lost 5, with 17 bases in between. The CDR3 region has the DNA TGTGCCAGCACGACTGACAGGTCTGGGGAGACCCAGTACTTC. Translated, it gives CASTTDRSGETQYF.

V is TRBV28 and J is TRBJ1-2, with 7 bases fitting TRBD1. V trimming: 7 bases; J trimming: 4 bases; junction bases outside the gene matches: 6. This CDR3 has 13 residues. Germline loops: CDR1 MDHEN, CDR2 SYDVKM. The CDR3, as DNA: TGTGCCAGCACTACCCAGGGGGGCTATGGCTACACCTTC. Translated: CASTTQGGYGYTF.

This chain joins TRBV2 and TRBJ2-2, with D perhaps matching TRBD2 (5 bases). Germline V lookup: CDR1 SNHLY, CDR2 FYNNEI. The CDR3 is 14 amino acids. Trimming cost V 3 bases and J 1 base, with 6 bases left between them. In DNA form, the CDR3 reads TGTGCCAGCAGTGATCGGGGGAACACCGGGGAGCTGTTTTTT. It specifies CASSDRGNTGELFF.

The chain combines TRBV15 with TRBJ2-7; 8 positions agree with TRBD2. Per germline, CDR1 LNHNV and CDR2 YYDKDF (reference sequence). The CDR3 is 16 residues long. The junction had 10 bases not matched to a gene; V was cut back by 1 base and J by 5 bases. The CDR3 here is CATSRGQGLAVHEQYF. CDR3 DNA: TGTGCCACCAGCAGAGGACAAGGACTAGCAGTCCACGAGCAGTACTTC.

The genes are TRBV10-3 and TRBJ2-1; 9 bases map to TRBD2. The CDR3 contains 16 residues. Per germline, CDR1 ENHRY and CDR2 SYGVKD. Germline trimming cut 6 bases from V and 4 bases from J; bases unmatched to any gene: 10. CDR3 in amino acids: CAISASGAPLYNEQFF. CDR3 DNA: TGTGCCATCAGCGCTAGCGGGGCCCCTCTGTACAATGAGCAGTTCTTC.

The chain employs TRBV30 and TRBJ1-2, with 7 nucleotides matching TRBD1. Germline CDR1 and CDR2: GTSNPN and SVGIG (reference sequence). The CDR3 has 16 amino acids. V lost 1 base to trimming and J lost 6 bases; unmatched junction nucleotides: 14. CDR3 sequence: CAWSGSYRGSIHGYTF. CDR3 bases: TGTGCCTGGAGTGGAAGTTACAGGGGCTCTATCCATGGCTACACCTTC.

The chain links TRBV3-1 (or the pseudogene TRBV3-2) to TRBJ1-1; 7 bases map to TRBD1. There are 18 residues in the CDR3. Germline V gene data show CDR1 as LGHDT and CDR2 as YNNKEL (reference sequence). Trimming cost V 0 bases and J 4 bases; bases outside gene matches: 14. CDR3 in DNA: TGTGCCAGCAGCCAAGAGGGGGGACAGCAGCTTTGGGGCACTGAAGCTTTCTTT. This gives the protein CASSQEGGQQLWGTEAFF.

The chain recombines TRBV13 with TRBJ2-7; tentative D call: TRBD1 (5 bases). CDR3 length: 15 amino acids. V was clipped by 1 base and J by 1 base, with 11 bases between them. Germline V CDR1 and CDR2: PRHDT, FYEKMQ (reference sequence). CDR3 DNA sequence: TGTGCCAGCAGCTTAGCAGGGCCCCTATCCTACGAGCAGTACTTC. It specifies CASSLAGPLSYEQYF.

V and J are TRBV5-4 and TRBJ2-7; TRBD1 matches at 7 bases. Germline values: CDR1 SGHNT, CDR2 YYREEE (reference sequence). The CDR3 loop spans 14 amino acids. Trimming removed 0 bases from V and 2 bases from J; junction bases left unmatched: 2. The CDR3 DNA follows: TGTGCCAGCAGCTTGGAGGACAGGACCTACGAGCAGTACTTC. Residues: CASSLEDRTYEQYF.

The chain joins TRBV2 to TRBJ2-7; TRBD2 aligns across 8 bases. The length of the CDR3 is 12 residues. The germline V gene encodes CDR1 SNHLY and CDR2 FYNNEI. V lost 6 bases to trimming and J lost 5 bases; unmatched junction nucleotides: 3. CDR3 nucleotides: TGTGCCAGCAGCGGGACTAGAGACGAGCAGTACTTC. Translating it yields CASSGTRDEQYF. Based on the CDR3 plus reference TRBV2 and TRBJ2-7, the full variable domain is EPEVTQTPSHQVTQMGQEVILRCVPISNHLYFYWYRQILGQKVEFLVSFYNNEISEKSEIFDDQFSVERPDGSNFTLKIRSTKLEDSAMYFCASSGTRDEQYFGPGTRLTVT.

The CDR3 nucleotides read TGTGCCAGCAGCAACCCAGAGACAGGGGGGGAGACCCAGTACTTC. It yields the protein CASSNPETGGETQYF. The chain is built from TRBV21-1 and TRBJ2-5; no check of the table's D call, TRBD1, against the DNA was made. TRBV21-1 has pseudogene status. The CDR3 is 15 amino acids.

The chain employs TRBV11-2 and TRBJ1-6; D may be TRBD1 (6 bases). There are 15 residues in the CDR3. Trimming pared 2 bases from V and 10 bases from J, leaving 15 bases between. CDR1 is SGHAT and CDR2 is FQNNGV in the germline V gene. The CDR3: CASSLNTGPGSPLHF. Written as DNA, the CDR3 is TGTGCCAGCAGCTTAAATACAGGGCCAGGATCACCCCTCCACTTT.

The rearrangement joins TRBV5-4 to TRBJ1-5; possible D gene TRBD1, 5 bases. With 1 base removed from V and 3 bases from J, the gap between germline ends came to 11 bases. This CDR3 is built from 15 residues. CDR1 and CDR2 (germline): SGHNT, YYREEE (reference sequence). The CDR3 sequence: CASSLTGGDNQPQHF. CDR3 DNA: TGTGCCAGCAGCTTGACGGGGGGAGACAATCAGCCCCAGCATTTT.

The chain employs TRBV5-1 and TRBJ2-5, with D tentatively TRBD1 (5 bases). Trimming removed 1 base at V and 2 bases at J, with 9 bases between. The CDR3 is made up of 14 amino acids. CDR1 SGHRS and CDR2 YFSETQ come from the germline V gene. CDR3 sequence (DNA): TGCGCCAGCAGCTTGAGGGGATATCAAGAGACCCAGTACTTC. Protein product: CASSLRGYQETQYF.